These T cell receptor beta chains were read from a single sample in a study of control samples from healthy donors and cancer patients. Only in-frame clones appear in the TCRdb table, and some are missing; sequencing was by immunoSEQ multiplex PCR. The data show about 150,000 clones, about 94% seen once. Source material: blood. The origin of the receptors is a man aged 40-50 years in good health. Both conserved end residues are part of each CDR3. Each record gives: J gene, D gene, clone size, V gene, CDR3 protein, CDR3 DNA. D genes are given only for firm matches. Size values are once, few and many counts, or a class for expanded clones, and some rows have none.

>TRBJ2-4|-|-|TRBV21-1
CASSPSRGTVLAKNIQYF
TGTGCCAGCAGCCCATCAAGGGGGACGGTACTAGCCAAAAACATTCAGTACTTC
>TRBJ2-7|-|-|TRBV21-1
CASSKKSGQGVAYEQYF
TGTGCCAGCAGCAAAAAATCAGGGCAGGGGGTCGCCTACGAGCAGTACTTC
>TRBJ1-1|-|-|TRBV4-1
CASSQDPGLGAFF
TGCGCCAGCAGCCAAGATCCGGGACTAGGAGCTTTCTTT
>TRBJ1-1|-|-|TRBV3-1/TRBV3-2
CASSPGLDTEAFF
TGTGCCAGCAGTCCCGGACTTGACACTGAAGCTTTCTTT
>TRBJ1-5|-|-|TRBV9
CASGYGGNQPQHF
TGTGCCTCAGGGTACGGGGGCAATCAGCCCCAGCATTTT
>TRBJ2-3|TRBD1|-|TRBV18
CASSTTTGETDTQYF
TGTGCCAGCTCAACTACGACAGGGGAGACGGATACGCAGTATTTT
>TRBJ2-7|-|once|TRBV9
CASSVGAEGYEQYF
TGTGCCAGCAGCGTAGGAGCGGAGGGCTACGAGCAGTACTTC
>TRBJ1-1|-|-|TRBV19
CASSFKGPREAFF
TGTGCCAGTAGTTTTAAGGGACCACGGGAGGCTTTCTTT
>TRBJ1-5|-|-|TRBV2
CASSDRGSVLQPQHF
TGTGCCAGCAGTGATCGGGGGTCTGTGTTACAGCCCCAGCATTTT
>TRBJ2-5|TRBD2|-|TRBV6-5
CASSTPGLTLRTQYF
TGTGCCAGCAGTACCCCGGGACTAACCTTGAGGACCCAGTACTTC
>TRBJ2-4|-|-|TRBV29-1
CSVAAGELAKNIQYF
TGCAGCGTTGCGGCCGGAGAACTAGCCAAAAACATTCAGTACTTC
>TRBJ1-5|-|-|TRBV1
CTSSQDPGTGNEQNQPQHF
TGCACCAGCAGCCAAGATCCAGGGACAGGGAATGAACAAAATCAGCCCCAGCATTTT
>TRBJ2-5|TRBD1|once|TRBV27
CASSAWTGGLETQYF
TGTGCCAGCAGTGCCTGGACAGGGGGCTTGGAGACCCAGTACTTC
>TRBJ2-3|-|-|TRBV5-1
CASSWDSGDTQYF
TGCGCCAGCAGCTGGGACTCCGGGGATACGCAGTATTTT
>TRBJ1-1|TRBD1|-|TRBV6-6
CASSQGTGGTEAFF
TGTGCCAGCAGCCAGGGGACAGGGGGCACTGAAGCTTTCTTT
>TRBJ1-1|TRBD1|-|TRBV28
CASSQDRGAHTEAFF
TGTGCCAGCAGTCAAGACAGGGGGGCACACACTGAAGCTTTCTTT
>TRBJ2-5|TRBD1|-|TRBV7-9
CASSLGTGGRETQYF
TGTGCCAGCAGCTTAGGAACAGGGGGCCGGGAGACCCAGTACTTC
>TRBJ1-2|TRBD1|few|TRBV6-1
CASSEALWLQGDTGGYTF
TGTGCCAGCAGTGAAGCGCTCTGGCTGCAGGGGGACACCGGGGGCTACACCTTC
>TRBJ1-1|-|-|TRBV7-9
CASSFGQIMNTEAFF
TGTGCCAGCAGCTTTGGACAGATCATGAACACTGAAGCTTTCTTT
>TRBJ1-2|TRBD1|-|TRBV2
CASSYRGNYGYTF
TGTGCCAGCAGCTACAGGGGGAACTATGGCTACACCTTC
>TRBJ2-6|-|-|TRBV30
CAWSVGAGANVLTF
TGTGCCTGGAGTGTGGGGGCTGGGGCCAACGTCCTGACTTTC
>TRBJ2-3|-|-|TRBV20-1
CSASYRTPQYF
TGCAGTGCTAGTTACAGGACCCCGCAGTATTTT
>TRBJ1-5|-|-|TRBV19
CATWDPRGLNQPQHF
TGTGCCACCTGGGACCCCAGGGGCCTCAATCAGCCCCAGCATTTT
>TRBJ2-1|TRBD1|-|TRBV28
CASSSPGQGIPFGEQFF
TGTGCCAGCAGTTCCCCGGGACAGGGGATCCCATTTGGTGAGCAGTTCTTC
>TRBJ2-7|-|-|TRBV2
CASSSDRLSYEQYF
TGTGCCAGCAGCTCAGACAGACTTTCCTACGAGCAGTACTTC
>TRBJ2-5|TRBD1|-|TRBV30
CAWSPQGAAWAQYF
TGTGCCTGGAGTCCTCAGGGGGCAGCCTGGGCCCAGTACTTC
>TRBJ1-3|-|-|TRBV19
CASSITGSGNTIYF
TGTGCCAGTAGTATAACGGGCTCTGGAAACACCATATATTTT
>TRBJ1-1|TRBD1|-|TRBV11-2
CASSLGDRGSTEAFF
TGTGCCAGCAGCTTAGGGGACAGGGGAAGCACTGAAGCTTTCTTT
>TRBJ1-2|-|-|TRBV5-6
CASSLVSAPGGYTF
TGTGCCAGCAGCTTAGTTTCGGCGCCCGGTGGCTACACCTTC
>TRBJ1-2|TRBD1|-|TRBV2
CASSDGQGVYGYTF
TGTGCCAGCAGTGACGGACAGGGGGTCTATGGCTACACCTTC
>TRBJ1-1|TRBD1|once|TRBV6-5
CASSPQGGAGTEAFF
TGTGCCAGCAGCCCACAGGGGGGGGCGGGCACTGAAGCTTTCTTT
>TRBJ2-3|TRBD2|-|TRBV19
CASSMGGGRADTQYF
TGTGCCAGTAGTATGGGCGGGGGTCGCGCAGATACGCAGTATTTT
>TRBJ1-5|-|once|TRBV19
CASSIGLGGNQPQHF
TGTGCCAGTAGTATAGGACTAGGTGGTAATCAGCCCCAGCATTTT
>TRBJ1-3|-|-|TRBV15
CATSRDQKGGNTIYF
TGTGCCACCAGCAGAGATCAGAAGGGGGGAAACACCATATATTTT
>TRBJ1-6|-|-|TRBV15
CATSGAGRSSYNSPLHF
TGTGCCACCAGCGGGGCCGGCAGGAGCTCCTATAATTCACCCCTCCACTTT
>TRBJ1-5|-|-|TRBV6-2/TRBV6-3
CASSYSIGIEPQHF
TGTGCCAGCAGTTACTCGATAGGAATCGAGCCCCAGCATTTT
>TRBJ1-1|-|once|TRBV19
CASSTGITEAFF
TGTGCCAGTAGTACAGGGATCACTGAAGCTTTCTTT
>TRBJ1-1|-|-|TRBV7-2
CASSLGVRGNTEAFF
TGTGCCAGCAGCTTAGGGGTTAGGGGGAACACTGAAGCTTTCTTT
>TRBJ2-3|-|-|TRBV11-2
CASSSVREPRGVTQYF
TGTGCCAGCAGCTCAGTAAGGGAGCCGAGGGGGGTTACGCAGTATTTT
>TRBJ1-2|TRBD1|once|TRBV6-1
CASSESGTANYGYTF
TGTGCCAGCAGTGAATCCGGGACAGCTAACTATGGCTACACCTTC